This TCR beta chain is drawn from a study of cytomegalovirus exposure and HLA in healthy donors. Across the study: Previous work identified roughly 120 million unique TCR beta sequences from around 180 million T cells. Early released data comprised tens of millions of unique TCRs from HLA-typed donors. Of some 410 genotyped donors, around 86% grouped in the Caucasian-associated ancestry cluster.

Note on this clone: Its antigen is not identified.

Study-level findings and limits: While the bulk of TCR sequences proved rare, some public TCRs turned up in many donors.

Researchers ran the PCR with 60 Vbeta and 13 Jbeta primers. Profiling relied on immunoSEQ multiplex PCR, and the TCRdb table lists in-frame clones only, not all of them. Of 95,000 to 150,000 clones in the sample, roughly 80% were seen once. The receptor was derived from a female donor in good health and CMV-seropositive. Sequenced material: PBMCs.

The CDR3 reads CASSPLRDSQAYEQYF. The CDR3, as DNA: TGTGCCAGCAGCCCTCTACGGGACAGCCAAGCCTACGAGCAGTACTTC. The V call is TRBV4-2, the J call TRBJ2-5, with 7 bases fitting TRBD1. The end of the DNA is better explained by TRBJ2-7, so the J call may be wrong. This CDR3 is built from 16 residues. CDR1 is LGHNA, CDR2 YNFKEQ, per germline.